Below are 20 T cell receptor beta chains sequenced from a single sample in a study of blood T cells in healthy people across ages. Primers used in a second PCR of about 7 to 12 cycles were a sample-barcoded 5' primer and a J-beta primer mix. TCRdb analysed the 5' RACE reads with MiXCR anew, one entry per CDR3 protein. The profile shows hundreds of thousands of distinct CDR3 sequences, approximately 40% of them singletons. The sequenced sample was blood. The receptors derive from a man older than 75 in good health.

The rearrangement joins TRBV7-6 to TRBJ2-2, with 7 bases identical to TRBD1. The ends lost 6 bases at V and 1 base at J; junction bases unmatched: 5. This CDR3 is built from 15 residues. Germline V gives CDR1 SGHVS, CDR2 FNYEAQ. Written as DNA, the CDR3 is TGTGCCAGCAGTTCCAGGACAGGGAACACCGGGGAGCTGTTTTTT. Protein sequence: CASSSRTGNTGELFF.

The chain has TRBV4-2 and TRBJ2-1; perhaps TRBD2 as D (6 bases). The J call may not be correct, given that the DNA end is closer to TRBJ2-7. There are 17 residues in the CDR3. CDR1 and CDR2 (germline): LGHNA, YNFKEQ. The chain's CDR3 is CASSQDEDGSSYNEQYF. The DNA of the CDR3 is TGTGCCAGCAGCCAAGATGAGGACGGGAGCTCCTACAATGAGCAGTACTTC.

This clonotype was seen a handful of times. The chain uses TRBV4-1 and TRBJ2-6; tentatively, D is TRBD1 (6 bases). V shed 1 base and J shed 0 bases, with 10 bases lying between them. Germline loops: CDR1 MGHRA, CDR2 YSYEKL. This CDR3 comprises 17 residues. The CDR3 loop is CASSQVLQGSGANVLTF. DNA for the CDR3: TGCGCCAGCAGCCAAGTCTTACAGGGCTCTGGGGCCAACGTCCTGACTTTC.

Worth noting for this clonotype: Since a much larger clone is just one base distant, this may be a read error. The V and J genes are TRBV28 and TRBJ2-5; D is unresolved. CDR3 length equals 13 residues. Germline CDR1 reads MDHEN; CDR2 reads SYDVKM. CDR3 loop: CASSFKTQETLYF. DNA of the CDR3: TGTGCCAGCAGTTTCAAGACTCAAGAGACCCTGTACTTC.

This clonotype was seen just once. It may be a read error: a sequence one base away is much more abundant. J is TRBJ2-1 and V is TRBV5-5; no firm D call. CDR3 length: 13 amino acids. Looked up from germline, CDR1 is SGHKS and CDR2 is YYEKEE (reference sequence). CDR3 in amino acids: CASSLDGNNKQFF. The CDR3 DNA reads as TGTGCCAGCAGCTTGGACGGAAACAATAAGCAGTTCTTC.

V usage is TRBV27 and J usage is TRBJ2-4; D may be TRBD1 or TRBD2 (5 bases each). From germline, CDR1 is MNHEY and CDR2 SMNVEV (reference sequence). The CDR3 loop spans 13 amino acids. The V end was cut by 3 bases, the J end by 9 bases, with 12 bases between. The CDR3, as DNA: TGTGCCAGCAGTTTTGGGAGCAGGGCCATTCAGTACTTC. This translates into CASSFGSRAIQYF.

J is TRBJ1-2 and V is TRBV30, with 7 bases matching TRBD1. Germline assignment: CDR1 GTSNPN and CDR2 SVGIG (reference sequence). With 2 bases clipped from V and 6 bases from J, the junction kept 3 bases outside the gene matches. The CDR3 covers 12 residues. The CDR3 protein is CAWSYGTDGYTF. The CDR3 nucleotides read TGTGCCTGGAGTTATGGGACAGATGGCTACACCTTC.

The chain uses TRBV29-1 and TRBJ1-1; possible D gene TRBD1, 5 bases. The CDR3 is 13 amino acids. Germline values: CDR1 SQVTM, CDR2 ANQGSEA. The V and J ends lost 6 bases and 4 bases respectively, with 15 bases between them. The CDR3 region has the DNA TGCAGCGTCCGACAGATAAGCGGCACTGAAGCTTTCTTT. It specifies CSVRQISGTEAFF. The whole variable domain, filled in from reference TRBV29-1 and TRBJ1-1, reads SAVISQKPSRDICQRGTSLTIQCQVDSQVTMMFWYRQQPGQSLTLIATANQGSEATYESGFVIDKFPISRPNLTFSTLTVSNMSPEDSSIYLCSVRQISGTEAFFGQGTRLTVV.

This clonotype was counted only a few times. The chain couples TRBV5-6 to TRBJ2-1; D possibly corresponds to TRBD2 (6 bases). Trimming left V 0 bases short and J 0 bases short, with 10 bases between. The germline gives CDR1 SGHDT, CDR2 YYEEEE. There are 16 residues in the CDR3. CDR3 protein: CASSLAGGDSYNEQFF. The CDR3 DNA sequence: TGTGCCAGCAGCTTGGCCGGCGGGGACTCCTACAATGAGCAGTTCTTC.

The chain has TRBV28 and TRBJ2-5; D may be TRBD2 (5 bases). V gave up 7 bases and J gave up 0 bases, with 9 bases separating them. CDR3 length equals 13 residues. Germline V gene sequence: CDR1 MDHEN, CDR2 SYDVKM. The CDR3 DNA is TGTGCCAGCAAACCGGACTACCAAGAGACCCAGTACTTC. Its protein is CASKPDYQETQYF. The full variable domain, with the rest looked up from reference TRBV28 and TRBJ2-5, is DVKVTQSSRYLVKRTGEKVFLECVQDMDHENMFWYRQDPGLGLRLIYFSYDVKMKEKGDIPEGYSVSREKKERFSLILESASTNQTSMYLCASKPDYQETQYFGPGTRLLVL.

This chain joins TRBV6-1 and TRBJ1-1; D remains ambiguous. The CDR3 is 12 residues long. The V gene lost 9 bases and the J gene lost 0 bases, with 8 bases spanning the gap. Germline CDR1 and CDR2: MNHNS and SASEGT. The CDR3 here is CASGRMNTEAFF. The CDR3 nucleotides are TGTGCCAGTGGACGCATGAACACTGAAGCTTTCTTT.

This clonotype appeared a few times. The gene calls are TRBV12-3 or TRBV12-4 and TRBJ1-4; 8 bases match TRBD1. V was clipped by 5 bases and J by 4 bases; unmatched bases: 9. The CDR3 sequence is 16 residues long. CDR3 sequence (DNA): TGTGCCAGCAGTCTCACCGGGACAGGCCATAATGAAAAACTGTTTTTT. Protein product: CASSLTGTGHNEKLFF.

A few counts support this clonotype. This CDR3 is CASSRPGLQETQYF. The CDR3 DNA reads TGTGCCAGCTCACGCCCGGGACTCCAAGAGACCCAGTACTTC. The chain links TRBV18 to TRBJ2-5, with D tentatively TRBD2 (6 bases). CDR3 length: 14 amino acids. Germline CDR1 and CDR2: KGHSH and LQKENI. Trimming stripped 4 bases from V and 1 base from J, with 10 bases between.

This clonotype has more than one count but fewer than ten. This chain connects TRBV6-2 or TRBV6-3 to TRBJ2-1; 8 bases agree with TRBD2. The CDR3 totals 13 residues. Germline V gene data show CDR1 as MNHEY and CDR2 as SVGEGT. V gave up 5 bases and J gave up 9 bases; unmatched junction bases: 6. CDR3 loop: CASSQSGSSEQFF. CDR3 DNA: TGTGCCAGCAGTCAAAGCGGGAGCAGTGAGCAGTTCTTC.

This clonotype was observed many times. The chain combines TRBV4-2 with TRBJ1-2, with 11 positions matching TRBD1. V lost 3 bases, J lost 5 bases, and 5 bases stayed unmatched. The CDR3 consists of 15 residues. In germline, CDR1 is LGHNA, CDR2 YNFKEQ. CDR3 loop: CASSQPGQGDYGYTF. In DNA, the CDR3 is TGTGCCAGCAGCCAGCCGGGACAGGGGGATTATGGCTACACCTTC.

The rearrangement uses TRBV6-2 or TRBV6-3 and TRBJ2-1; 14 positions match TRBD2. Germline CDR1 is MNHEY and CDR2 is SVGEGT. The V segment lost 5 bases and the J segment 8 bases; nucleotides outside the gene matches: 14. There are 18 residues in the CDR3. As DNA, the CDR3 is TGTGCCAGCAGTCCTTTGCCTGGACTAGCGGGAGGCAGGCATGAGCAGTTCTTC. Encoded protein: CASSPLPGLAGGRHEQFF.

There are many counts of this clonotype. This chain links TRBV28 with TRBJ2-5; 8 nucleotides match TRBD1. Germline-derived CDR1 and CDR2 are MDHEN and SYDVKM. The length of the CDR3 is 13 residues. The ends lost 10 bases at V and 1 base at J; junction bases unmatched: 5. CDR3 nucleotides: TGTGCCACCCGGACAGGGACCCAAGAGACCCAGTACTTC. It codes for CATRTGTQETQYF.

The chain uses TRBV27 and TRBJ2-3, with D perhaps given as TRBD1 or TRBD2 (5 bases each). V lost 4 bases and J lost 3, with 17 bases in between. The CDR3 sequence is 16 residues long. Germline CDR1 reads MNHEY; CDR2 reads SMNVEV (reference sequence). The CDR3 nucleotides read TGTGCCAGCAGTTCCTCCGGGACGGGAAGGACAGATACGCAGTATTTT. Protein product: CASSSSGTGRTDTQYF.

This chain joins TRBV10-1 and TRBJ2-5, with D possibly TRBD2 on 6 matching bases. The CDR3 is 16 amino acids. Germline loops: CDR1 WNHNN, CDR2 SYGVQD (reference sequence). V lost 3 bases and J 2 bases, leaving 16 bases between the germline ends. The CDR3 spells CASSDGASGGQETQYF. CDR3 bases: TGCGCCAGCAGTGACGGTGCCAGCGGAGGGCAAGAGACCCAGTACTTC.

The genes are TRBV7-9 and TRBJ2-7; 7 nucleotides agree with TRBD1. Looked up from germline, CDR1 is SEHNR and CDR2 is FQNEAQ (reference sequence). This CDR3 is 13 amino acids long. Trimming cost V 3 bases and J 5 bases; bases outside gene matches: 4. The CDR3: CASSLLTGNEQYF. The CDR3 coding sequence is TGTGCCAGCAGCTTGTTGACAGGGAACGAGCAGTACTTC.